Listed below are T cell receptor beta chains from one sample, sequenced in a study of shared clonotypes between healthy human individuals. Assay: immunoSEQ multiplex PCR; the TCRdb copy retains only in-frame clones and omits some. Of 2.3 million or so clones listed, approximately 93% are singletons. The sequenced sample consisted of naive CD4+ T cells from PBMCs. Source of these receptors: a man younger than 35 in good health. Some clones in this sample may be carry-over from other donors' samples. CDR3s include the opening cysteine and the closing phenylalanine or tryptophan. Each record gives: D gene, J gene, clone size, V gene, CDR3 protein, CDR3 DNA. D genes are given only for firm matches. A row's size may be missing; if present it is once, few, many or a size class.

-	TRBJ1-1	-	TRBV7-2	CASSPPGRESAEAFF	TGTGCCAGCAGCCCCCCCGGGAGGGAATCCGCTGAAGCTTTCTTT
TRBD1	TRBJ2-2	-	TRBV10-1	CASRGTELNTGELFF	TGCGCCAGCAGGGGGACAGAGCTGAACACCGGGGAGCTGTTTTTT
-	TRBJ2-2	-	TRBV6-5	CASSYWRVTGELFF	TGTGCCAGCAGTTACTGGAGGGTCACCGGGGAGCTGTTTTTT
-	TRBJ2-2	-	TRBV28	CASSFGYAGELFF	TGTGCCAGCAGTTTTGGTTACGCCGGGGAGCTGTTTTTT
-	TRBJ1-5	-	TRBV5-6	CASSLDLRLIYSNQPQHF	TGTGCCAGCAGCCTGGATCTGCGACTGATTTATAGCAATCAGCCCCAGCATTTT
-	TRBJ2-3	-	TRBV28	CVGVTDTQYF	TGTGTAGGGGTCACAGATACGCAGTATTTT
TRBD1	TRBJ2-7	-	TRBV6-1	CASRGQGTYEQYF	TGTGCCAGCAGGGGACAGGGCACCTACGAGCAGTACTTC
-	TRBJ2-7	-	TRBV6-6	CASSYVGGVAYEQYF	TGTGCCAGCAGTTACGTTGGGGGTGTCGCCTACGAGCAGTACTTC
TRBD1	TRBJ2-7	-	TRBV4-1	CASSQVGQVQTYEQYF	TGCGCCAGCAGCCAAGTAGGACAGGTGCAAACCTACGAGCAGTACTTC
TRBD1	TRBJ2-3	-	TRBV7-3	CASSSRTGSADTQYF	TGTGCCAGCAGCTCCCGGACAGGGTCGGCAGATACGCAGTATTTT
TRBD1	TRBJ2-3	-	TRBV6-6	CASTQTGPSTDTQYF	TGTGCCAGCACCCAGACAGGGCCGAGCACAGATACGCAGTATTTT
TRBD2	TRBJ2-1	-	TRBV2	CASSDSGRYNEQFF	TGTGCCAGCAGCGATAGCGGGAGGTACAATGAGCAGTTCTTC
-	TRBJ2-6	-	TRBV14	CASSQGRGAGANVLTF	TGTGCCAGCAGCCAAGGACGGGGCGCGGGGGCCAACGTCCTGACTTTC
-	TRBJ2-7	-	TRBV5-1	CASSPSYNRDNYEQYF	TGCGCCAGCAGCCCCTCTTATAACCGGGACAACTACGAGCAGTACTTC
-	TRBJ2-1	-	TRBV5-4	CATTGRGSYNEQFF	TGTGCCACCACCGGAAGGGGATCCTACAATGAGCAGTTCTTC
TRBD1	TRBJ2-3	-	TRBV4-3	CASSQRIGTDFYTQYF	TGCGCCAGCAGCCAACGAATCGGGACAGACTTTTATACGCAGTATTTT
TRBD1	TRBJ1-5	-	TRBV30	CAWSGTGNQPQHF	TGTGCCTGGAGTGGGACAGGGAATCAGCCCCAGCATTTT
-	TRBJ2-3	-	TRBV29-1	CSVVGQYTDTQYF	TGCAGCGTTGTGGGGCAGTACACAGATACGCAGTATTTT
-	TRBJ2-5	-	TRBV21-1	CASSKTGSDTAACGTQYF	TGTGCCAGCAGCAAAACCGGTTCGGATACCGCCGCGTGTGGGACCCAGTACTTC
-	TRBJ2-3	-	TRBV7-3	CASSPGGGTRGTQYF	TGTGCCAGCAGCCCGGGTGGCGGGACAAGAGGAACGCAGTATTTT
-	TRBJ1-5	once	TRBV13	CASSLPTGRTPYSNQPQHF	TGTGCCAGCAGCTTACCCACCGGAAGGACACCATATAGCAATCAGCCCCAGCATTTT
-	TRBJ1-6	-	TRBV30	CARKGTNNSPLHF	TGTGCCCGTAAGGGGACCAATAATTCACCCCTCCACTTT
-	TRBJ1-1	-	TRBV19	CASSIHPLLSTEAFF	TGTGCCAGTAGTATCCACCCCTTACTGAGCACTGAAGCTTTCTTT
-	TRBJ2-7	-	TRBV5-1	CASSGVGSHYEQYF	TGCGCCAGCAGCGGCGTCGGGTCTCACTACGAGCAGTACTTC
-	TRBJ1-1	-	TRBV28	CASSLGGLGGMNTEAFF	TGTGCCAGCAGTTTAGGCGGGCTTGGCGGGATGAACACTGAAGCTTTCTTT
-	TRBJ2-1	once	TRBV5-4	CASSLGGRALTNEQFF	TGTGCCAGCAGCTTGGGGGGGCGGGCCCTAACCAATGAGCAGTTCTTC
TRBD2	TRBJ2-7	-	TRBV2	CASSEGGYEQYF	TGTGCCAGCAGTGAGGGGGGGTACGAGCAGTACTTC
-	TRBJ1-1	-	TRBV5-4	CASSLEGPGTEAFF	TGTGCCAGCAGCTTGGAAGGGCCGGGAACTGAAGCTTTCTTT
-	TRBJ2-2	-	TRBV9	CASSVTDSLNTGELFF	TGTGCCAGCAGCGTCACCGACTCGTTGAACACCGGGGAGCTGTTTTTT